Sequencing of this T cell receptor beta chain was carried out in a study of OX40 agonist ivuxolimab in advanced cancers. Turning to the study itself: In this trial design, patients received ivuxolimab intravenously at 0.01 to 10 mg/kg every 2 weeks.

Notes on this clone: The antigen is unknown.

TCRdb's table, derived via immunoSEQ multiplex PCR, lists solely in-frame clones and lacks some. The data show some 90,000 clones, with about nine tenths seen just once and about 0.35% held by the top ten. Points from the study as a whole: Both blood CD4+ and CD8+ T cells showed clonal growth by week 6 at 0.1 to 3.0 mg/kg. Patients with a partial response at 0.1-3.0 mg/kg had among the lowest clonal expansion.

Blood specimens came from baseline, cycle 4 day 1, and cycle 7 day 1. The source was CD4+ or CD8+ T cells sorted from blood, collected in a trial of the OX40 agonist ivuxolimab. The origin of this receptor is an adult with an advanced solid tumor such as melanoma, head and neck, liver or kidney cancer.

The CDR3 DNA follows: TGTGCCAGCCCACCCGGGGGAGTCTTCCCAGATACGCAGTATTTT. Encoded protein: CASPPGGVFPDTQYF. The J gene is TRBJ2-3, the V gene TRBV28; the D gene is possibly TRBD2 (6 bases). Germline V CDR1 and CDR2: MDHEN, SYDVKM. The CDR3 consists of 15 residues. The V and J ends lost 8 bases and 4 bases respectively, with 19 bases between them.